These 8 T cell receptor beta chains share one sample of origin, sequenced in a study of blood T cell repertoires in COVID-19. The data were produced by immunoSEQ multiplex PCR, yet TCRdb's version contains in-frame clones alone and is incomplete. The sample has about 31,000 clones; approximately 87% are singletons. The sequenced sample consisted of peripheral blood. The receptors here all came from a human donor with active COVID-19. The donor label of this sample is uncertain.

This clone was counted once. DNA of the CDR3: TGTGCCAGCAGTGAAGACAGGACGAACACTGAAGCTTTCTTT. Translated: CASSEDRTNTEAFF. This chain uses TRBV2 with TRBJ1-1; the D gene is possibly TRBD1 (5 bases). Germline lookup yields CDR1 SNHLY and CDR2 FYNNEI. This CDR3 has 14 residues. Trimming took off 1 base at V and 1 base at J, with 7 bases between the two ends.

The CDR3 nucleotides read TGTGCTACTACCGGGATTATCTTTTACGAGCAGTACTTC. Translating it yields CATTGIIFYEQYF. The chain links TRBV30 to TRBJ2-7, with D possibly being TRBD2 (5 bases). Germline loops: CDR1 GTSNPN, CDR2 SVGIG (reference sequence). This CDR3 region has 13 residues.

The rearrangement uses TRBV6-1 and TRBJ2-3; 10 nucleotides line up with TRBD2. Unmatched junction bases numbered 11, after V lost 3 bases and J lost 5 bases. There are 17 residues in the CDR3. Germline lookup yields CDR1 MNHNS and CDR2 SASEGT. CDR3 sequence: CASSEVQSSGSLDTQYF. The CDR3 DNA is TGTGCCAGCAGTGAGGTCCAGTCTAGCGGGAGTTTAGATACGCAGTATTTT.

The V gene is TRBV7-9, the J gene TRBJ2-2; 15 bases match TRBD2. Germline V lookup: CDR1 SEHNR, CDR2 FQNEAQ (reference sequence). Germline trimming cut 2 bases from V and 12 bases from J; bases unmatched to any gene: 7. CDR3 length: 16 residues. This CDR3 reads CASSLLGLAGGWKLFF. The CDR3 DNA reads TGTGCCAGCAGCTTATTGGGACTAGCGGGAGGTTGGAAGCTGTTTTTT. The complete variable domain, with remaining parts taken from reference TRBV7-9 and TRBJ2-2, reads DTGVSQNPRHKITKRGQNVTFRCDPISEHNRLYWYRQTLGQGPEFLTYFQNEAQLEKSRLLSDRFSAERPKGSFSTLEIQRTEQGDSAMYLCASSLLGLAGGWKLFFGEGSRLTVL.

This chain joins TRBV9 and TRBJ2-2; 11 bases map to TRBD2. CDR1 SGDLS and CDR2 YYNGEE come from the germline V gene. The length of the CDR3 is 15 residues. V shed 3 bases and J 6 bases; nucleotides not matched to a gene: 4. CDR3 sequence reads: CASSGSGGASGELFF. CDR3 coding DNA: TGTGCCAGCAGCGGTAGCGGGGGGGCATCCGGGGAGCTGTTTTTT.

Only one count was recorded for this clone. The genes are TRBV19 and TRBJ2-1; 11 positions match TRBD2. Germline V gene lookup returns CDR1 LNHDA and CDR2 SQIVND (reference sequence). The CDR3 has 14 residues. V dropped 5 bases and J dropped 8; count of bases not matched to a gene: 5. The CDR3 sequence: CASSPTSGNYEQFF. CDR3 nucleotides: TGTGCCAGTAGTCCGACTAGCGGGAACTATGAGCAGTTCTTC.

The chain is built from TRBV19 and TRBJ1-2; TRBD1 might be the D (6 bases). The germline V gene encodes CDR1 LNHDA and CDR2 SQIVND (reference sequence). This CDR3 is 12 amino acids long. V was cut by 9 bases and J by 7 bases, with 15 bases left in between. In DNA, the CDR3 is TGTGCCAGCCAACAGGGAATCCTTGGCTACACCTTC. This encodes CASQQGILGYTF.

Note on this clone: The junction departs from the called germline gene at one end, perhaps through a read error. V and J are TRBV7-7 and TRBJ1-5, with no clear D. Germline V lookup: CDR1 SSHAT, CDR2 FNYEAQ (reference sequence). The CDR3 spans 16 residues. CDR3 DNA: TGTGCTAGCAGCTTAGTCGGTCGTTATACCAATCAGCCCCAGCATTTT. It specifies CASSLVGRYTNQPQHF. Filled out from reference TRBV7-7 and TRBJ1-5, the complete variable domain reads GAGVSQSPRYKVTKRGQDVTLRCDPISSHATLYWYQQALGQGPEFLTYFNYEAQPDKSGLPSDRFSAERPEGSISTLTIQRTEQRDSAMYRCASSLVGRYTNQPQHFGDGTRLSIL.